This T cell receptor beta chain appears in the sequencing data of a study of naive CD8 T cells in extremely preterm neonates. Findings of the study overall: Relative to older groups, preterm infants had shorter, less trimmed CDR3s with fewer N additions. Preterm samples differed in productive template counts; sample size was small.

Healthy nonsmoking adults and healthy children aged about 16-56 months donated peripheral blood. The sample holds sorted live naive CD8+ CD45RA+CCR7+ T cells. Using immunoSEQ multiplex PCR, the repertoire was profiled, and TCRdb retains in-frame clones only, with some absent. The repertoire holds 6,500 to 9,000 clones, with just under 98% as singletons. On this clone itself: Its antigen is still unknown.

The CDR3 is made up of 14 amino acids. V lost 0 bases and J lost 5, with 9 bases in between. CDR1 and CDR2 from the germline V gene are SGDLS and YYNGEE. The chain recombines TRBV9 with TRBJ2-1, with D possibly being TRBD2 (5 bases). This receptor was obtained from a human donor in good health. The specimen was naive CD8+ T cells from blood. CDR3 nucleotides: TGTGCCAGCAGCGTAGCGGGAATGGACAATGAGCAGTTCTTC. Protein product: CASSVAGMDNEQFF. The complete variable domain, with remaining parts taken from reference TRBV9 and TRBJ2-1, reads DSGVTQTPKHLITATGQRVTLRCSPRSGDLSVYWYQQSLDQGLQFLIQYYNGEERAKGNILERFSAQQFPDLHSELNLSSLELGDSALYFCASSVAGMDNEQFFGPGTRLTVL.